Described below is a single TCR beta chain sequence and its context. Antigen unknown. This specimen belongs to a study of shared clonotypes between healthy human individuals. Study information: Donors, aged 18 to 49, were a couple of women and three men.

Deep was the level at which the assay was run. Here immunoSEQ multiplex PCR was the method, and the copy in TCRdb shows in-frame clones only, minus some. The profile covers some 2.1 million clones, with just under 95% appearing a single time and roughly 1% taken by the ten largest. Regarding the study as a whole: Of the naive CD4 clonotypes, approximately 5% were shared across several donors.

The V gene lost 8 bases and the J gene lost 0 bases, with 11 bases spanning the gap. The germline V gene has CDR1 KGHSH and CDR2 LQKENI. This CDR3 is built from 15 residues. Naive CD8 cells lacked CD45RO and underwent positive selection for CCR7, leaving out terminally differentiated effector memory CD45RA+ cells. The source is a man aged 18 to 30 in good health. The chain joins TRBV18 to TRBJ2-6; D unresolved. Material for sequencing was naive CD8+ T cells sorted from blood. The CDR3 DNA sequence: TGTGCCAGCGCCCCCCCTTACTCTGGGGCCAACGTCCTGACTTTC. Translation gives CASAPPYSGANVLTF.